This is a list of T cell receptor beta chains from one sample in a study of blood T cells in healthy people across ages. Using its own MiXCR run on the 5' RACE reads, TCRdb lists one record per CDR3 protein. The table lists 700,000 or so distinct CDR3 sequences, approximately 21% of them singletons. What was sequenced was blood. These receptors were collected from a man in his 70s in good health. Each CDR3 is given without its conserved first and last residue.

V: TRBV7-2; J: TRBJ1-2; CDR3: ASSSERSNYGYT
V: TRBV7-2; J: TRBJ2-1; CDR3: ASSLAGVSYNEQF
V: TRBV20-1; J: .; CDR3: SARILAGAALQEQF
V: TRBV12-3/TRBV12-4; J: .; CDR3: ASSLGAAEQY
V: TRBV5-1; J: TRBJ2-5; CDR3: ASSLTGFTVQETQY
V: TRBV30; J: TRBJ2-3; CDR3: AWRLAGGRADTQY
V: TRBV6-5; J: TRBJ1-1; CDR3: ASSYSQRNTEAF
V: TRBV6-5; J: TRBJ1-2; CDR3: ASSYSQTGYNGYT
V: TRBV3-1; J: TRBJ1-1; CDR3: ASSQSPKNTEAF
V: TRBV20-1; J: TRBJ1-4; CDR3: SAREINEKLF
V: TRBV3-1; J: TRBJ1-1; CDR3: ASSQVGSEAF
V: TRBV5-1; J: TRBJ2-3; CDR3: ASSFRWAERGSDTQY
V: TRBV6-6; J: TRBJ2-1; CDR3: ASSYTYNEQF
V: TRBV24-1; J: TRBJ1-5; CDR3: ATSEPDSSNQPQH
V: TRBV3-1; J: TRBJ1-2; CDR3: ASSPMVWGYT
V: TRBV2; J: TRBJ2-5; CDR3: ASSGAGTYQETQY
V: TRBV28; J: TRBJ2-2; CDR3: ATADRLIRELF
V: TRBV28; J: .; CDR3: ASNNDRGYEQY
V: TRBV6-2/TRBV6-3; J: TRBJ2-7; CDR3: ASSYTGLSYEQY
V: TRBV19; J: TRBJ2-7; CDR3: ASSMLLGYEQY
V: TRBV20-1; J: TRBJ2-3; CDR3: SARDGAGEITDTQY
V: TRBV20-1; J: TRBJ2-7; CDR3: SAPPGTATYEQY
V: TRBV7-9; J: TRBJ2-1; CDR3: ASSPEGLNNEQF
V: TRBV6-2/TRBV6-3; J: TRBJ2-5; CDR3: ASSYIRSTSGQETQY
V: TRBV24-1; J: TRBJ1-5; CDR3: ATSAGTQPQH
V: TRBV7-2; J: TRBJ2-3; CDR3: ASSSPSGDTQY
V: TRBV6-1; J: TRBJ1-4; CDR3: ASTTDRWEKLF
V: TRBV7-9; J: TRBJ2-7; CDR3: ASSFGGGSMYEQY
V: TRBV6-5; J: TRBJ2-5; CDR3: ASSWAGEETQY
V: TRBV10-3; J: TRBJ2-5; CDR3: AISEGTGGEETQY
V: TRBV6-2/TRBV6-3; J: TRBJ2-1; CDR3: ASSVQGLAYNEQF
V: TRBV20-1; J: TRBJ1-6; CDR3: SARVRGLNSPLH
V: TRBV3-1; J: TRBJ1-6; CDR3: ASSQVRQSNSPLH
V: TRBV7-9; J: TRBJ1-1; CDR3: ASSAQGMGNTEAF
V: TRBV30; J: TRBJ2-5; CDR3: AWSWGGSETQY
V: TRBV7-9; J: .; CDR3: ASSFGTGEQY
V: TRBV11-2; J: TRBJ2-1; CDR3: ASSPIAGGHNEQF
V: TRBV7-2; J: TRBJ2-1; CDR3: ASSYGGARGDNEQF
V: TRBV2; J: TRBJ1-5; CDR3: ASCREGNQPQH
V: TRBV12-3/TRBV12-4; J: TRBJ1-6; CDR3: ASSLRDRDSPLH
V: TRBV5-6; J: TRBJ2-5; CDR3: ASSFPRGGQETQY